These T cell receptor beta chains were read from a single sample in a study of T cells expressing NK-cell markers. Using the 5' RACE reads, TCRdb records one entry per CDR3 protein without DNA. This table holds some 600,000 distinct CDR3 sequences. Specimen: blood T cells: a sorted CD56 or NKG2C T cell subset, CD4+ or CD8+ T cells, or bulk PBMC T cells (not recorded which). Receptors originate from a man in his late teens or twenties in good health. Both conserved end residues are part of each CDR3.

cdr3_aa	v_call	j_call
CSVEGTGGKRRSEKLFF	TRBV29-1	TRBJ1-4
CSARVVAGGREQYF	TRBV20-1	TRBJ2-7
CASREGGNEQFF	TRBV28	TRBJ2-1
CSVEVGPSEQYF	TRBV29-1	TRBJ2-7
CATSDFSGYTF	TRBV24-1	TRBJ1-2
CASSEPLAIHEQFF	TRBV25-1	TRBJ2-1
CASSHGAQETQYF	TRBV11-3	TRBJ2-5
CASSLKGRDYYNEQFF	TRBV6-5	TRBJ2-1
CASSLPQTSNEQFF	TRBV7-9	TRBJ2-1
CASTLRGGGANEQFF	TRBV6-2/TRBV6-3	TRBJ2-1
CASSLEAGIQYF	TRBV5-1	TRBJ2-4
CASSPTMGQRGAFF	TRBV18	TRBJ1-1
CASSFIGTANTGQLFF	TRBV27	TRBJ2-2
CSAARGVDTEAFF	TRBV29-1	TRBJ1-1
CASSWRNSGNTIYF	TRBV7-9	TRBJ1-3
CSARGKYGYEQYF	TRBV20-1	TRBJ2-7
CASSNPTGATVPLDYEQYF	TRBV6-4	TRBJ2-7
CASRRDSDMGELFF	TRBV12-3/TRBV12-4	TRBJ2-2
CASSEYGLAGAVSYNEQFF	TRBV25-1	TRBJ2-1
CASSFGQPGGTGELFF	TRBV13	TRBJ2-2
CASSQSVGRGRYEQYF	TRBV4-3	TRBJ2-7
CASSLAAQNTEAFF	TRBV7-9	TRBJ1-1
CASSLSSGIQETQYF	TRBV7-9	TRBJ2-5
CASSGQGASNEQFF	TRBV2	TRBJ2-1
CASSPPGGDTQYF	TRBV5-1	TRBJ2-3
CASSYSSLITGTGLNEQYF	TRBV6-2/TRBV6-3	TRBJ2-7
CASSLRESNEQFF	TRBV6-4	TRBJ2-1
CASSPRLAVSTDTQYF	TRBV6-4	TRBJ2-3
CASSVGTGAGEQYF	TRBV9	TRBJ2-7
CASSPLLNQGANTEAFF	TRBV7-9	TRBJ1-1
CASSLAGVPIEAFF	TRBV5-6	TRBJ1-1
CASTEGMAVSSYNEQFF	TRBV2	TRBJ2-1
CATSDGTGPYEQYF	TRBV24-1	TRBJ2-7
CASQPGQKVYNEQFF	TRBV28	TRBJ2-1
CASRQDRPLNTEAFF	TRBV5-1	TRBJ1-1
CASSPDRGWSPLHF	TRBV7-2	TRBJ1-6
CASSPSGGMKGYEQYF	TRBV12-3/TRBV12-4	TRBJ2-7
CSASLPRGEDEQYF	TRBV20-1	TRBJ2-7
CATSAEGQTTDTQYF	TRBV24-1	TRBJ2-3
CASSEFAEEDTEAFF	TRBV2	TRBJ1-1
CASSFRGSGTGELFF	TRBV12-3/TRBV12-4	TRBJ2-2
CSAPSELYNEQFF	TRBV20-1	TRBJ2-1